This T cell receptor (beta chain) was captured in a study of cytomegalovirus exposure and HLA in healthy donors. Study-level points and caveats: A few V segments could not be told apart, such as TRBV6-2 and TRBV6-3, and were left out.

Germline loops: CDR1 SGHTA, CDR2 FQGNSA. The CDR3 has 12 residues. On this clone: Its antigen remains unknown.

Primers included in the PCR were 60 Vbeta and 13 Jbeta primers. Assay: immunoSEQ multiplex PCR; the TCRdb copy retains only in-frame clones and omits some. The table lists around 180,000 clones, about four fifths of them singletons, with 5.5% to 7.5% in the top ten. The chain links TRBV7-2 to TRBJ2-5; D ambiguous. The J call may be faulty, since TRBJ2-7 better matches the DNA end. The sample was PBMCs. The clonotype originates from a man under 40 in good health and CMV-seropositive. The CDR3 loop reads CASSPASYEQYF. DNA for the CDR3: TGTGCCAGCAGCCCCGCCTCCTACGAGCAGTACTTC.